This paragraph reports one TCR beta chain. This entry belongs to a study of blood T cell repertoires in COVID-19. Across the study: Donors in the United States, Italy and Spain gave samples during acute or convalescent COVID-19. The cDNA or gDNA used as material had been derived from T cells, B-cell-depleted T cells, or PBMCs.

Original processing notes: Amplification of reference gene primers provided the estimated nucleated cell counts. The data were produced by immunoSEQ multiplex PCR, yet TCRdb's version contains in-frame clones alone and is incomplete. V, J and clone size are those of that table, while D and trimming were read from the DNA. The sample contains 55,000 to 70,000 clones, about 80% of which appear only once. Germline CDR1 MNHEY, CDR2 SVGEGT. V gave up 1 base and J gave up 5 bases; unmatched junction bases: 5. This CDR3 has 16 amino acids. The rearrangement joins TRBV6-2 or TRBV6-3 to TRBJ2-4; 10 bases line up with TRBD2. This TCR was sampled from a human donor in a cohort sampled during active COVID-19. The material sequenced was peripheral blood. CDR3 DNA: TGTGCCAGCAGTTACTGGCTAGCGGGAGTGGAAAACATTCAGTACTTC. Protein sequence: CASSYWLAGVENIQYF.